The clone carrying this T cell receptor beta chain was found once. The sample comes from a study of blood T cell repertoires in COVID-19. Across the study: The study counted Cohort 3 donors as recovered given two negative PCRs, clearance, or symptom resolution.

CDR3 length equals 17 residues. Sequencing was performed with immunoSEQ multiplex PCR; in TCRdb, only in-frame clones are kept and a portion is missing. The sample yields approximately 140,000 clones, about 80% seen once. V usage is TRBV21-1 and J usage is TRBJ2-5; TRBD2 was called by the table and not checked on the DNA. TRBV21-1 is reported as a pseudogene. The sample comprised PBMCs or T cells enriched from blood (not recorded which). This TCR came from a man over 45 in a cohort exposed to, infected with or recovered from COVID-19 (not recorded which). CDR3 in DNA: TGTGCCAGCAGCAAAGAAGCGGGTCGAGAGGTTAAAGAGACCCAGTACTTC. This codes for CASSKEAGREVKETQYF.